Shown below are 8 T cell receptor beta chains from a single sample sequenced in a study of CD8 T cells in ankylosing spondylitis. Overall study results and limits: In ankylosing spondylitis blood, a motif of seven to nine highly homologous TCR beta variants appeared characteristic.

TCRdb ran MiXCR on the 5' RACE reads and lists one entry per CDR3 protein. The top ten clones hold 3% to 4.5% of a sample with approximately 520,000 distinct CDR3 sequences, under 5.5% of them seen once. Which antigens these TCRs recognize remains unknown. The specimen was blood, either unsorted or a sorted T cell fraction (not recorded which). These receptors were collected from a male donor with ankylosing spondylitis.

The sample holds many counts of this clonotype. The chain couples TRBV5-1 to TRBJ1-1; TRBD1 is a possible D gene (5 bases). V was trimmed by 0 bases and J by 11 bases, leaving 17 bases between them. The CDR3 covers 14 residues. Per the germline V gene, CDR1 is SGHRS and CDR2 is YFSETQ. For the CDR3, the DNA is TGCGCCAGCAGCTTGGAGCCAGACAGTTATCTGGCTTTCTTT. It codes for CASSLEPDSYLAFF.

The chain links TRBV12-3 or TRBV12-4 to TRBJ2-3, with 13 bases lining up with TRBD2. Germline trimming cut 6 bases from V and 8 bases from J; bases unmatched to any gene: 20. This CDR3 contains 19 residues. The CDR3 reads CASSPKTSGRLLLHRTQYF. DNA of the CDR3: TGTGCCAGCAGCCCCAAGACTAGCGGGAGGCTACTATTACATCGTACGCAGTATTTT.

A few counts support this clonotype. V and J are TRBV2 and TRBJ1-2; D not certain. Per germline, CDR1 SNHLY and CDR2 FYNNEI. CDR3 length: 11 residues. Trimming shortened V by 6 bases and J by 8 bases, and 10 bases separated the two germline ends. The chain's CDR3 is CASSREEGYTF. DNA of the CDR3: TGTGCCAGCAGCCGGGAGGAAGGCTACACCTTC.

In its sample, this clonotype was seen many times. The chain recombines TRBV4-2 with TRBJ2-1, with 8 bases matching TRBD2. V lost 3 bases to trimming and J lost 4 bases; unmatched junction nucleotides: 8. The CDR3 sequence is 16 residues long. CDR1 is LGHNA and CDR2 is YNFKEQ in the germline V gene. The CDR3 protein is CASSQIGASGYNEQFF. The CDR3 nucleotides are TGTGCCAGCAGCCAGATAGGGGCTAGCGGGTACAATGAGCAGTTCTTC.

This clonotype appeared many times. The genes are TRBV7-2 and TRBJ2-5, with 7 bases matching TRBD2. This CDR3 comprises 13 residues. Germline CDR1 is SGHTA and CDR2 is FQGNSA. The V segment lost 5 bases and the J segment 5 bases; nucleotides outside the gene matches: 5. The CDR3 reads CASSAGVLETQYF. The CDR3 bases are TGTGCCAGCAGCGCGGGGGTACTGGAGACCCAGTACTTC.

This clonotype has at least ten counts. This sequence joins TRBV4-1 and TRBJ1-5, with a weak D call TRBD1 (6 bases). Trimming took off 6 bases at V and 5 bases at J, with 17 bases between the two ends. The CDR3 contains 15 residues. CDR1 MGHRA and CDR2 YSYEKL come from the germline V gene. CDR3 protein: CASSLRWTADQPQHF. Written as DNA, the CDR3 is TGCGCCAGCAGTCTTAGATGGACAGCGGATCAGCCCCAGCATTTT.

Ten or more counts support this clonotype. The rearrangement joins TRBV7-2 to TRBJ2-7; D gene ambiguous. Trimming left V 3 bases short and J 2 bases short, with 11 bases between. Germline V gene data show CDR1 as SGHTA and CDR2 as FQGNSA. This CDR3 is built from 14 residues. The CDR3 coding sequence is TGTGCCAGCAGCTTCGGGCATACTACCTACGAGCAGTACTTC. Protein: CASSFGHTTYEQYF.

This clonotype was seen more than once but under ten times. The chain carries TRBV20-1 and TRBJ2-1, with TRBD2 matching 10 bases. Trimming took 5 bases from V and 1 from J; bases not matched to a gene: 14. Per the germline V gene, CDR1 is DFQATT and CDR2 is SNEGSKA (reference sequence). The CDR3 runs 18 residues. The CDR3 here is CSAQTGTSEPQSYNEQFF. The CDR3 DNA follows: TGCAGTGCTCAGACCGGGACTAGCGAACCCCAATCCTACAATGAGCAGTTCTTC.